This TCR beta chain appears in the sequencing data of a study of blood T cell repertoires in COVID-19. About the study: Both acute and convalescent COVID-19 samples were obtained from the United States, Italy and Spain.

Germline V lookup: CDR1 LGHDT, CDR2 YNNKEL (reference sequence). V was clipped by 0 bases and J by 7 bases, with 15 bases between them. The CDR3 is made up of 15 amino acids. Authors' processing steps: Amplification of reference gene primers was used by the study to estimate nucleated cell counts. Clones were read by immunoSEQ multiplex PCR, and TCRdb kept only the in-frame ones, dropping some. D and trimming were read from the DNA, whereas the V and J calls and clone size are those reported in that table. The profile covers hundreds of thousands of clones, with approximately 78% appearing a single time and over 10% taken by the ten largest.

The sequenced sample consisted of peripheral blood. This TCR was recovered from a woman aged 55-70 years with active or convalescent COVID-19. V is TRBV3-1 (or the pseudogene TRBV3-2) and J is TRBJ1-2; TRBD1 might be the D (6 bases). CDR3 loop: CASSQDNRVESGYTF. The CDR3 DNA sequence: TGTGCCAGCAGCCAAGATAACAGGGTCGAGTCTGGCTACACCTTC.